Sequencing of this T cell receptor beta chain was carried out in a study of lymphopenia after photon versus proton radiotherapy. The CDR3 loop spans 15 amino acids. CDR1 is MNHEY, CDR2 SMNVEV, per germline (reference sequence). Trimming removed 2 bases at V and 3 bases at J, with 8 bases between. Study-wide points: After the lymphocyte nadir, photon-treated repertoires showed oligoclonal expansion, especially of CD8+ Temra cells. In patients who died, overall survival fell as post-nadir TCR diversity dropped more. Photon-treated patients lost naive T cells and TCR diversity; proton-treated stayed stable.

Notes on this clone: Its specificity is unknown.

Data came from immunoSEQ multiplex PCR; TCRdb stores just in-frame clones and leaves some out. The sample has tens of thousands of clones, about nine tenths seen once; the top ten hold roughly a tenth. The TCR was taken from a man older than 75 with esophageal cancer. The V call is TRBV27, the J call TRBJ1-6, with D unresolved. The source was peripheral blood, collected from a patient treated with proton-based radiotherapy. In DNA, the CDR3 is TGTGCCAGCAGTTTAGGGCAGCTCTATAATTCACCCCTCCACTTT. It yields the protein CASSLGQLYNSPLHF.